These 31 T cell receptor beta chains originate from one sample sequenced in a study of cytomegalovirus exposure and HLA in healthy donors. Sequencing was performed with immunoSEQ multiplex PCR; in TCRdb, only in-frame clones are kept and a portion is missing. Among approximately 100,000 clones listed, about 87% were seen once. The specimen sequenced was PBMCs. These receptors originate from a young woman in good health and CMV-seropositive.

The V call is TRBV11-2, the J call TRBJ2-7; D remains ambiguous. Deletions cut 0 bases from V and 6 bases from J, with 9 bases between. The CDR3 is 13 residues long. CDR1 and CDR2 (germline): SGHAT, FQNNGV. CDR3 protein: CASSLDRSGEQYF. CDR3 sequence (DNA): TGTGCCAGCAGCTTAGATAGGAGTGGCGAGCAGTACTTC.

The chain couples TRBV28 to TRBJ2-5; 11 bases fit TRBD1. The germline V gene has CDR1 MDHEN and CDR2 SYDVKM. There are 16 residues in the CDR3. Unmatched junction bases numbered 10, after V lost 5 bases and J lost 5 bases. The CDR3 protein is CASSAPGTGGGETQYF. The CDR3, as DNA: TGTGCCAGCAGTGCTCCGGGGACAGGGGGAGGGGAGACCCAGTACTTC.

The CDR3 sequence is CASSHNTQETQYF. The CDR3 DNA sequence: TGTGCCAGCAGCCACAACACCCAAGAGACCCAGTACTTC. V usage is TRBV11-2 and J usage is TRBJ2-5; D call uncertain. Per germline, CDR1 SGHAT and CDR2 FQNNGV. The CDR3 consists of 13 residues. Trimming stripped 5 bases from V and 1 base from J, with 8 bases between.

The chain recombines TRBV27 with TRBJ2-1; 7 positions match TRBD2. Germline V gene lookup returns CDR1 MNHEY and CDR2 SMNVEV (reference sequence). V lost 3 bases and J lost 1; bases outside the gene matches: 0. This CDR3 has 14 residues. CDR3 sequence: CASSFSGSYNEQFF. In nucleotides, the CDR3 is TGTGCCAGCAGTTTTAGCGGGTCCTACAATGAGCAGTTCTTC.

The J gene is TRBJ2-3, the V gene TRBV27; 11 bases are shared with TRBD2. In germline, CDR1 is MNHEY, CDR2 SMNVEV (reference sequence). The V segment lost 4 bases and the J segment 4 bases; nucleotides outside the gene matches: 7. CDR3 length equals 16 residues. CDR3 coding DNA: TGTGCCAGCAGTTCTTATAGCGGGGGGGTAGCAGATACGCAGTATTTT. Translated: CASSSYSGGVADTQYF.

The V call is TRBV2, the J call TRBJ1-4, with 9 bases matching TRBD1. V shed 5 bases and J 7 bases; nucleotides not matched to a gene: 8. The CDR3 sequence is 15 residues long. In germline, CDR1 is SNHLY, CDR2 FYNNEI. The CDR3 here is CASSIGTGRGEKLFF. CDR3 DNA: TGTGCCAGCAGTATCGGGACAGGGAGAGGTGAAAAACTGTTTTTT.

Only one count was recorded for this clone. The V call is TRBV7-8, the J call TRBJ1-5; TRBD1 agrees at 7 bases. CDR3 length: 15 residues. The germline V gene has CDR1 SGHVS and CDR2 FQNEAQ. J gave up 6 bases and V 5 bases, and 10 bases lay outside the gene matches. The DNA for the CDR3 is TGTGCCAGCAGCAAAGACAGGGTGGGGGGTCAGCCCCAGCATTTT. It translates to CASSKDRVGGQPQHF.

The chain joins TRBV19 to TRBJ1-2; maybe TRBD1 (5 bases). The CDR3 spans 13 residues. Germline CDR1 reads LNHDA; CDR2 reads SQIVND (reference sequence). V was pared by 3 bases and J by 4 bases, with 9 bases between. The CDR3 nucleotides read TGTGCCAGTAGTATGGGGGGTTTCTATGGCTACACCTTC. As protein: CASSMGGFYGYTF.

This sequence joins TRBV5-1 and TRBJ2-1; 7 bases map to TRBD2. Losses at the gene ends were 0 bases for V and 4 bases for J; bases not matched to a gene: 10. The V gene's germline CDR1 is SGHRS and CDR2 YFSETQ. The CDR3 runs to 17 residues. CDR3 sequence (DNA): TGCGCCAGCAGCTTGGGGACTAGGTCCCTCCGGTACAATGAGCAGTTCTTC. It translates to CASSLGTRSLRYNEQFF.

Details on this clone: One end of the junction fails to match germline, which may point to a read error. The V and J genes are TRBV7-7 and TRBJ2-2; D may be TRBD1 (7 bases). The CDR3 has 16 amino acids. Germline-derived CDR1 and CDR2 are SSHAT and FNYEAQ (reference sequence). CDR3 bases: TGTGCTAGCAGCCGAGACAGGGAGCGGGACACCGGGGAGCTGTTTTTT. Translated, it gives CASSRDRERDTGELFF.

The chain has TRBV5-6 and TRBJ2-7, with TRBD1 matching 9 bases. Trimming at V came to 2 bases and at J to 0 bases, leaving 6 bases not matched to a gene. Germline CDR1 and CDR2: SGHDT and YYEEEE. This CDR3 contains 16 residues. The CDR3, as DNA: TGTGCCAGCAGCTTAGGGACAGGGAAAAGCTCCTACGAGCAGTACGTC. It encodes CASSLGTGKSSYEQYV.

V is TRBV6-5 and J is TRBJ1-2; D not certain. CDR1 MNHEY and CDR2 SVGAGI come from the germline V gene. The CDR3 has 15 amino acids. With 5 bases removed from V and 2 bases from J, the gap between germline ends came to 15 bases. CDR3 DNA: TGTGCCAGCAGTACTCCTAGCGGCAGAAACTATGGCTACACCTTC. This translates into CASSTPSGRNYGYTF.

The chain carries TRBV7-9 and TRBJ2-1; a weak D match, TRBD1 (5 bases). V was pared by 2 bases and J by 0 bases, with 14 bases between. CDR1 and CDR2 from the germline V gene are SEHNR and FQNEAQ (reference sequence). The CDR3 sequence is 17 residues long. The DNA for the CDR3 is TGTGCCAGCAGCTTACCACGACAGATAACCTCCTACAATGAGCAGTTCTTC. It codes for CASSLPRQITSYNEQFF.

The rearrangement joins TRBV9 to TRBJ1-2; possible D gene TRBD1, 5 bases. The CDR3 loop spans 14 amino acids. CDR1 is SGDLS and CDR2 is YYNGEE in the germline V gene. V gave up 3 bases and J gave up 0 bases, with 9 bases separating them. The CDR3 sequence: CASSARQSNYGYTF. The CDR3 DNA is TGTGCCAGCAGCGCCAGACAGTCTAACTATGGCTACACCTTC.

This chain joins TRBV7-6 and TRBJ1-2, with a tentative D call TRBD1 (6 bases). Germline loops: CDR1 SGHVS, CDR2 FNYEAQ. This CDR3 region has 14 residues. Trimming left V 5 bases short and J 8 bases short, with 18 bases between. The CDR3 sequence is CASSLSPDSRGYTF. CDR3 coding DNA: TGTGCCAGCAGCCTATCACCGGACAGCAGGGGCTACACCTTC. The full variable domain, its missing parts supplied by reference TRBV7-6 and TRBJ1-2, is GAGVSQSPRYKVTKRGQDVALRCDPISGHVSLYWYRQALGQGPEFLTYFNYEAQQDKSGLPNDRFSAERPEGSISTLTIQRTEQRDSAMYRCASSLSPDSRGYTFGSGTRLTVV.

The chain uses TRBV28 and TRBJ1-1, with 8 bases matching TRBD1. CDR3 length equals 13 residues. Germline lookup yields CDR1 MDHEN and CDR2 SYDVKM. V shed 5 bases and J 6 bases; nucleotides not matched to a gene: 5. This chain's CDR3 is CASSPGQGAEAFF. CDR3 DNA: TGTGCCAGCAGTCCAGGACAGGGCGCTGAAGCTTTCTTT.

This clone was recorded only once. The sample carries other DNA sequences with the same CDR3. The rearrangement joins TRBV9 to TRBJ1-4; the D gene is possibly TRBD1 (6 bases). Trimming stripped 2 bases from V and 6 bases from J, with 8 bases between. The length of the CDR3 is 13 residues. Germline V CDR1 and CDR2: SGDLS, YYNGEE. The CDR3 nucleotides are TGTGCCAGCAGCGTTTCAGGGGATGAAAAACTGTTTTTT. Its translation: CASSVSGDEKLFF.

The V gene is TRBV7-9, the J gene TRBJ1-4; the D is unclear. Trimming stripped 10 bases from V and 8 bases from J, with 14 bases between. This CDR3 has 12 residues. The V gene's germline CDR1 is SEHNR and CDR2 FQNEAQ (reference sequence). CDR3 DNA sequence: TGTGCCACCGGGGTGACTGAAGAAAAACTGTTTTTT. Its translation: CATGVTEEKLFF.

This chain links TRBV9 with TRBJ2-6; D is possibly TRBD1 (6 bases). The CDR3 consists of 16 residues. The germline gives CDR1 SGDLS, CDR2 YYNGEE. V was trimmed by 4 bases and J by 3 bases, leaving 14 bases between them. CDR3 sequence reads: CASSSYHRVGANVLTF. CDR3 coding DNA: TGTGCCAGCAGCTCCTACCACAGGGTTGGGGCCAACGTCCTGACTTTC.

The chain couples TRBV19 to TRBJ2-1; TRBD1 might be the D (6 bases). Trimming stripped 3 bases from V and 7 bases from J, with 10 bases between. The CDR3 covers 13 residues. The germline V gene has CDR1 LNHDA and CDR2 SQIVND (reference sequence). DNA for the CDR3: TGTGCCAGTAGTATTCAGGGGCCGAATGAGCAGTTCTTC. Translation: CASSIQGPNEQFF.

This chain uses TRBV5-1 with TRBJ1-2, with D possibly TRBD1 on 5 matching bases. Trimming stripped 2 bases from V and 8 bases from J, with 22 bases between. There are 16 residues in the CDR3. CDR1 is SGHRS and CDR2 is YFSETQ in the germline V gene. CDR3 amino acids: CASSFGGANRSGGYTF. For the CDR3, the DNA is TGCGCCAGCAGCTTTGGAGGGGCGAATAGATCTGGCGGCTACACCTTC.

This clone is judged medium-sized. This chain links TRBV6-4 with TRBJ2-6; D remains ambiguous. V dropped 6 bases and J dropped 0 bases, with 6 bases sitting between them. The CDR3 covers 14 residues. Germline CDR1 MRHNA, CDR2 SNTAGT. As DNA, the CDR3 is TGTGCCAGCAGCGCAGACTCTGGGGCCAACGTCCTGACTTTC. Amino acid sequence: CASSADSGANVLTF.

The CDR3, as DNA: TGTGCCAGCAGGTCGGACAACCCAAACTATGGCTACACCTTC. It specifies CASRSDNPNYGYTF. The chain links TRBV2 to TRBJ1-2, with a weak D call TRBD1 (5 bases). Trimming took off 6 bases at V and 2 bases at J, with 13 bases between the two ends. This CDR3 region has 14 residues. Germline assignment: CDR1 SNHLY and CDR2 FYNNEI.

This chain's CDR3 is CASSRNHRRAYNSPLHF. The CDR3 coding sequence is TGTGCCAGCAGCCGGAATCACAGGAGAGCTTATAATTCACCCCTCCACTTT. The V and J genes are TRBV28 and TRBJ1-6; tentatively, D is TRBD1 (5 bases). This CDR3 has 17 residues. Trimming cost V 6 bases and J 4 bases, with 19 bases left between them. Germline V gene sequence: CDR1 MDHEN, CDR2 SYDVKM.

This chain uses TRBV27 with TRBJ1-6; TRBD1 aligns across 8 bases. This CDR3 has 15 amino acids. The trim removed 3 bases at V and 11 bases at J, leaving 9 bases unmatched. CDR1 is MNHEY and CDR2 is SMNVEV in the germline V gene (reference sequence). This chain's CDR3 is CASSFGQGEGAPLHF. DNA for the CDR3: TGTGCCAGCAGTTTCGGACAGGGCGAAGGGGCACCCCTCCACTTT.

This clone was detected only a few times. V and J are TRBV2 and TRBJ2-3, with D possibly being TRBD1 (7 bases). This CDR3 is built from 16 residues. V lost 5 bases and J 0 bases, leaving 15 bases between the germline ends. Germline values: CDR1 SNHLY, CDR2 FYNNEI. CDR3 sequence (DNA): TGTGCCAGCAGTTCCCAGGGGGGAGTTAGCACAGATACGCAGTATTTT. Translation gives CASSSQGGVSTDTQYF.

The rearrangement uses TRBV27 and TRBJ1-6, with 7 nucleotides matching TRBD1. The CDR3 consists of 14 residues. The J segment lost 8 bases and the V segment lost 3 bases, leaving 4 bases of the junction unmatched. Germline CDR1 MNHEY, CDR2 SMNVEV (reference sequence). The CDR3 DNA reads TGTGCCAGCAGTTTTGAGGGGGCGGATTCACCCCTCCACTTT. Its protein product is CASSFEGADSPLHF.

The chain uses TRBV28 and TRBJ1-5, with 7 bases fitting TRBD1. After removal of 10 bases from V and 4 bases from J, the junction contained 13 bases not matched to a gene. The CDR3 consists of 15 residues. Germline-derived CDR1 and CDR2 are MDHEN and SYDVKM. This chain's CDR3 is CATISRGKPNQPQHF. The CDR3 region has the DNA TGTGCCACGATCTCCAGGGGGAAGCCAAATCAGCCCCAGCATTTT.

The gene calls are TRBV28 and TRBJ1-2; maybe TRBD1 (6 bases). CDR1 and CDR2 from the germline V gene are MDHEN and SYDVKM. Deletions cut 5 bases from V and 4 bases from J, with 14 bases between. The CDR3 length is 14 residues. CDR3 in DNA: TGTGCCAGCAGTGCGACACAGGGTAGCTATGGCTACACCTTC. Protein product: CASSATQGSYGYTF.

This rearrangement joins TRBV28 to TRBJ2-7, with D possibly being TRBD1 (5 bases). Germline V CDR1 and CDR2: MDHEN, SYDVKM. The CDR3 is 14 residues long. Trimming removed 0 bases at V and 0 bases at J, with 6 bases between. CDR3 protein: CASSLWDNSYEQYF. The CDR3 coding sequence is TGTGCCAGCAGTTTATGGGACAACTCCTACGAGCAGTACTTC.

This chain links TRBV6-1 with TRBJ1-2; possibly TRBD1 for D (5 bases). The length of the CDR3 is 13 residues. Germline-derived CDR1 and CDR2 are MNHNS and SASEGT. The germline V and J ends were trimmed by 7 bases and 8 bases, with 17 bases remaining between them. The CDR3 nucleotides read TGTGCCAGCAACCTCGGGGGGAGAGGCGGCTACACCTTC. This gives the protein CASNLGGRGGYTF.